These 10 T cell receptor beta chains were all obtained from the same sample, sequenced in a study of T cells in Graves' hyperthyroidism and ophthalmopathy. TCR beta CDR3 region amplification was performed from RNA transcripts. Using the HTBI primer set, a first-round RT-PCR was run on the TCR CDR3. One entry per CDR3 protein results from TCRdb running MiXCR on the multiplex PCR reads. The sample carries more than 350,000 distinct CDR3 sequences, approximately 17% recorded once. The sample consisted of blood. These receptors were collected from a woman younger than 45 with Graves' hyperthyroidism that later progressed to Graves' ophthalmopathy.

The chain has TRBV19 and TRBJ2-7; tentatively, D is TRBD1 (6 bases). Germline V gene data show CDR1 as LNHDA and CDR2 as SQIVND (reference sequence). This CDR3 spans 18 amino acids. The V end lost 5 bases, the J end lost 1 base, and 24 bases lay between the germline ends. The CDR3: CASSAWYGTLAVSYEQYF. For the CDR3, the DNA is TGTGCCAGTAGTGCGTGGTACGGGACACTTGCAGTGTCCTACGAGCAGTACTTC.

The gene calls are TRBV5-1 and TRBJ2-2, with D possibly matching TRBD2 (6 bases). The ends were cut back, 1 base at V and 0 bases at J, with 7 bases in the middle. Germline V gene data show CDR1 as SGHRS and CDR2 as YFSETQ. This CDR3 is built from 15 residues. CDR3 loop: CASSLTSPNTGELFF. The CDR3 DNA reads TGCGCCAGCAGCTTGACTAGCCCGAACACCGGGGAGCTGTTTTTT.

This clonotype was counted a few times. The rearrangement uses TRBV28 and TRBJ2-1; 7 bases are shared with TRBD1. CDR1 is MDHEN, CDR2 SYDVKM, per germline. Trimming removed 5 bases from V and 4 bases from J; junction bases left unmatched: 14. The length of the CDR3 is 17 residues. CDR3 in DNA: TGTGCCAGCAGTCCCCATCAGGGGACAGTAGTTTACAATGAGCAGTTCTTC. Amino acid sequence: CASSPHQGTVVYNEQFF.

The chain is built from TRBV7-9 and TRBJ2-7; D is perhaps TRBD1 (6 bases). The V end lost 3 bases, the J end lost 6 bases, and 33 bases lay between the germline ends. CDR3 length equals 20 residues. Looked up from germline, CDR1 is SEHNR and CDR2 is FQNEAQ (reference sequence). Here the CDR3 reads CASSFVLSDPNRGMTGEQYF. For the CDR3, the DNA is TGTGCCAGCAGCTTCGTACTCTCCGACCCGAATCGTGGGATGACAGGCGAGCAGTACTTC. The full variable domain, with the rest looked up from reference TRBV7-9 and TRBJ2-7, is DTGVSQNPRHKITKRGQNVTFRCDPISEHNRLYWYRQTLGQGPEFLTYFQNEAQLEKSRLLSDRFSAERPKGSFSTLEIQRTEQGDSAMYLCASSFVLSDPNRGMTGEQYFGPGTRLTVT.

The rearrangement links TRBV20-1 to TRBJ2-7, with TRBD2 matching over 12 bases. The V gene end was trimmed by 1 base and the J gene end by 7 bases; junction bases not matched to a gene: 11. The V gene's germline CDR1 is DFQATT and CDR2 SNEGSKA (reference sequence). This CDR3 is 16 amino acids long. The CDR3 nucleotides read TGCAGTGCTAGAGGAGGTCGGACTAGCGGGACCGGGGAGCAGTACTTC. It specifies CSARGGRTSGTGEQYF.

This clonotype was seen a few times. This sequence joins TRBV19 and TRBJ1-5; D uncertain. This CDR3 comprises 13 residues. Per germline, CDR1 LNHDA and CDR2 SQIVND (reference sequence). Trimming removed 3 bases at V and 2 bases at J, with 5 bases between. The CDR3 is CASSMHGNQPQHF. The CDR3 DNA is TGTGCCAGTAGTATGCACGGCAATCAGCCCCAGCATTTT.

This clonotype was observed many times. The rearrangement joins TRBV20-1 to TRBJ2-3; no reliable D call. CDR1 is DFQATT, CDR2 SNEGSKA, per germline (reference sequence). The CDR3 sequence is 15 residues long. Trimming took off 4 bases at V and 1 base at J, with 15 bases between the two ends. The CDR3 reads CSANGPLWGTDTQYF. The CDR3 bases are TGCAGTGCTAATGGGCCGCTTTGGGGCACAGATACGCAGTATTTT.

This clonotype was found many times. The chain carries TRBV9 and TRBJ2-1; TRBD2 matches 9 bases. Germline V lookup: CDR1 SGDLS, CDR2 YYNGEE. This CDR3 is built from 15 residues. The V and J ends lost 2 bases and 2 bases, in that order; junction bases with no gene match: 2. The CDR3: CASSVAGGPYNEQFF. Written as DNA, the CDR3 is TGTGCCAGCAGCGTTGCGGGAGGGCCCTACAATGAGCAGTTCTTC.

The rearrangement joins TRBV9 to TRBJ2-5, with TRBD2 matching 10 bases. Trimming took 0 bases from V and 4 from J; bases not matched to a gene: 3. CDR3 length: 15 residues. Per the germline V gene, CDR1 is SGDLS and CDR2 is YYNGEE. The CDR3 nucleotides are TGTGCCAGCAGCGTAGGGGTAGCGGGAGGAGAGACCCAGTACTTC. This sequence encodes CASSVGVAGGETQYF.

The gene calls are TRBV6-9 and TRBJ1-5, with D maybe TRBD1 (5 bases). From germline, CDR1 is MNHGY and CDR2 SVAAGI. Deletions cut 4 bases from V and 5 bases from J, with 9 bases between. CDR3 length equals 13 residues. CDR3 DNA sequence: TGTGCCAGCAGTTCAGGGCTCGATCAGCCCCAGCATTTT. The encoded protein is CASSSGLDQPQHF.